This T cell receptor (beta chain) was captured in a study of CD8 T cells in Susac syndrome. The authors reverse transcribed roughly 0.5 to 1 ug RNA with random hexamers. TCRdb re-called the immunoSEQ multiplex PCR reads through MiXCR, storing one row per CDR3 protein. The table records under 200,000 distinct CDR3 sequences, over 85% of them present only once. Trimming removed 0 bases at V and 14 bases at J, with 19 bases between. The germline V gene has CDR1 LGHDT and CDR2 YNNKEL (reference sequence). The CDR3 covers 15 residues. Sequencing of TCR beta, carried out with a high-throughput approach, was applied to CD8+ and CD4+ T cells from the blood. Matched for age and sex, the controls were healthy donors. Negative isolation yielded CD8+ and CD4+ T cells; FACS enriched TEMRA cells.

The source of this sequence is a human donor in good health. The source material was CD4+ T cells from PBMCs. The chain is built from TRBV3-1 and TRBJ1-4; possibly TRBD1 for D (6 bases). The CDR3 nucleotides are TGTGCCAGCAGCCAAGACTTCCAGGGGCCGGGGAGGCTGTTTTTT. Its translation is CASSQDFQGPGRLFF.